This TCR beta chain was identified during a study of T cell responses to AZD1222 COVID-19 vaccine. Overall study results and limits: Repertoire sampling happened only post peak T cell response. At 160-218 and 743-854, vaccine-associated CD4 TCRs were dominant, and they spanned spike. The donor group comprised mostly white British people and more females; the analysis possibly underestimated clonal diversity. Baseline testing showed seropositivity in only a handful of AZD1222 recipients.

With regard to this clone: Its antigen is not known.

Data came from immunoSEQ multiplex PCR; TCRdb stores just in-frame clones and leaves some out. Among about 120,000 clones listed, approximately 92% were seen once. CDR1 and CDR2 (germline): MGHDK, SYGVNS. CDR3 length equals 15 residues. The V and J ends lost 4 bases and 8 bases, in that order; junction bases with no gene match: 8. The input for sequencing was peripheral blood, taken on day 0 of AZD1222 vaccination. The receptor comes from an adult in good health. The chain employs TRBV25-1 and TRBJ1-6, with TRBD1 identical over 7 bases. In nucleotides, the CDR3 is TGTGCCAGCAGTGCCTCGACAGGGACGGATTCACCCCTCCACTTT. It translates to CASSASTGTDSPLHF.